This T cell receptor beta chain was profiled in a study of cytomegalovirus exposure and HLA in healthy donors (dated by TCRdb to about 2017). Regarding the study in general: In an earlier analysis of 450 to 750 of the donors, under 300 Gb of sequence data and 95 million to 130 million unique TCR beta sequences from 150 million to 200 million T cells were reported. An early release that covered roughly 600 HLA-typed donors contained approximately 320 gigabases of sequencing data and 65 million to 100 million unique TCR sequences. Of the 398 genotyped donors, 65% to 90% fell in the genetic ancestry cluster associated with self-reported Caucasian donors. The study aimed to test whether cataloging public T cell receptors could reveal signatures of past pathogen exposure. The study profiled the T cell repertoires of hundreds of subjects by immunosequencing and related them to cytomegalovirus serostatus. Besides the first cohort of 500 to 700 subjects, a separate validation cohort made up of 120 different subjects was used. To predict cytomegalovirus infection status, the study combined high-throughput TCR immunosequencing, statistical association of individual TCRs with disease status, and machine learning. A later analysis re-analyzed previously published TCR beta repertoires from 550 to 700 donors and added high-resolution HLA genotyping to study TCR occurrence patterns. The later analysis used no new phenotypic data to find candidate immune exposures, relying instead on TCR beta sequences and their occurrence across donors. An earlier analysis of fewer than 750 of the donors used high-throughput TCR beta sequencing to judge whether each TCR beta V gene segment behaved as functional or pseudogenic. Donor age, sex, ethnicity and CMV serostatus were compiled together with the repertoire data. Genome-wide SNP genotypes for about three fifths of the roughly 670 donors were used in a later genetic analysis, which treated that subset as a discovery cohort. Every discovery cohort repertoire had been produced on one sequencing platform. HLA typing included class I and class II loci at four-digit resolution. Typing coverage varied by locus: about 620-630 donors for A, B, C, DRB1 and DQB1; approximately 500 for DQA1; 606 for DPA1; 450 to 480 for DPB1. A handful of DR-DQ haplotypes were handled as single units for association and clustering because linkage in the cohort was strong. Across some 400 genotyped donors of the cohort, an average of approximately 200,000 unique TCR beta nucleotide sequences per donor were sequenced, and 15% to 20% of those sequences were non-productive.

The paper's findings and limits, for the study overall: A further reported finding was that TCR beta sequences accurately predicted the HLA-A and HLA-B alleles for most subjects in the first cohort. The study gave a list of 150 to 200 TCR beta chains associated with cytomegalovirus. Because counts were too low, roughly 18 rarely observed V segments, including chromosome 9 orphons, were left out of the earlier analysis of some 600 of the donors. Across donors, most TCR sequences were observed very rarely, whereas some public TCRs were present in many individuals. Specific HLA alleles were associated with roughly 17,000 TCR beta sequences at a false discovery rate of 0.05 in a later analysis. An earlier analysis of 587 of the donors showed that most TCR beta V segments appeared in productive rearrangements either about 87% or about 30% of the time, which broadly matched IMGT annotations. According to a later analysis, TCR association rates differed among HLA loci, with DRB1 alleles showing the most associated TCRs and HLA-C alleles showing the fewest. In a later analysis, most CMV-associated TCR beta chains were found to appear HLA-restricted, with HLA associations seemingly driven largely by CMV exposure. Roughly uniform sequencing depth across donors was assumed in presence/absence analyses, although this assumption may not hold. This cohort had only TCR beta chains sequenced, and the lack of alpha or paired-chain data limited which features could be detected. Assigning TCR associations to individual alleles was difficult when HLA alleles, especially DR and DQ, strongly co-occurred. Cytomegalovirus status was reported to be diagnosed by the classifier with high specificity and sensitivity in both the original and validation cohorts. Correlated functional status among segregating V segments might be attributable to linkage disequilibrium, but an unknown experimental factor could not be ruled out. HLA typing was unavailable for some donors at each locus, so association tests used only the typed subset. A few of the identified cytomegalovirus-associated TCR beta chains were confirmed in vitro to be specific for cytomegalovirus antigens. Some IMGT-functional V segments, including TRBV6-2 and TRBV6-3, could not be distinguished by the 87-base-pair reads and were therefore excluded. Several of the top co-occurrence clusters appeared to be linked to parvovirus B19, influenza, CMV and Epstein-Barr virus, according to a later analysis. It was suggested by the authors that the approach could potentially be generalized to other disease states and immunological phenotypes. In a later genetic analysis, fewer N-insertions in productive TCRs were reported among donors in an Asian-associated ancestry cluster than the approximately 670-donor mean. An association between a missense DCLRE1C variant and V-gene and J-gene trimming of TCR beta chains was found in a later genetic analysis and replicated in an independent cohort. CMV serostatus was the only immune exposure information available for the cohort. In a later analysis, HLA-associated TCR beta chains showed more clonal expansion and lower generation probabilities than non-associated chains that were equally common. A cluster of highly shared sequence variants was judged likely to be a technical artifact of the sequencing pipeline.

Library method: the immunoSEQ multiplex PCR assay. For the multiplex PCR, a mixture combining 60 forward primers for TCR Vbeta segments and 13 reverse primers for TCR Jbeta segments was used. Amplification of the CDR3 region of rearranged TCR beta genes was performed with a multiplex PCR assay on genomic DNA. The Illumina HiSeq System was used to sequence the amplified TCR beta libraries as 87-base-pair reads. The published analysis was carried out like this. A later analysis tallied 75 million to 85 million unique TCR beta chains across the 666 repertoires, and around 9.9 million of those chains were shared by two or more donors. To remove PCR and sequencing errors, raw reads were error-corrected and collapsed into unique sequences using a nearest-neighbor algorithm that merged closely related sequences. To assign V, D and J gene segments, CDR3 sequences were aligned to IMGT reference sequences. Each retained sequence needed at least a six-nucleotide match to both a V gene segment and a J gene segment. Rearrangements were called productive when the CDR3 lacked stop codons and stayed in frame with V and J; all others were non-productive. CDR3 was defined according to IMGT convention as the region running from the second conserved V-encoded cysteine to the conserved J-encoded phenylalanine. The earlier analysis of some 580 of the donors excluded any sequence lacking an unambiguous match to a single V gene segment. In an earlier analysis of approximately 590 of the donors, a V segment was called functional when productive rearrangements were above 56.7%, and segregating when the standard deviation between donors exceeded 5%. To diagnose cytomegalovirus status from the catalog of TCR beta chain sequences, a statistical classification framework was built. A later analysis assigned V and J genes by comparing TCR nucleotide sequences with IMGT/GENE-DB human TR gene sequences. In a later analysis, CDR3 sequences and most-parsimonious VDJ recombination scenarios were assigned using the TCRdist pipeline. In a later analysis, each TCR beta chain was defined by its CDR3 amino acid sequence together with its V-gene family, and reads lacking a unique V-gene family were excluded. To address suspected cross-contamination and a sequencing artifact, a later analysis removed roughly 580 highly shared, low-generation-probability nucleotide sequences. For each public chain, a later analysis derived a clonal expansion index from normalized ranks of inferred template counts within each repertoire. In a later analysis, generation probabilities were computed with a VDJ recombination model fitted to out-of-frame rearrangements, and the resulting probabilities were checked against IGoR. In a later analysis, TCR-TCR, TCR-HLA and TCR-CMV co-occurrence was scored with hypergeometric tests, and a repertoire-size bias correction was applied to TCR pairs. In a later analysis, false discovery rates were estimated by permuting HLA or CMV assignments 20 times. In a later analysis, co-occurring TCRs were grouped using DBSCAN, and TCRdist sequence similarity was added for clustering within HLA-allele-positive subsets. Repertoires with fewer than 30,000 or more than 120,000 public chains were left out of co-occurrence clustering, as were a few repertoires with anomalous nucleotide sharing. The table comes from immuneACCESS by way of TCRdb, which keeps in-frame sequences with V and J called. Part of the clones is missing from these tables; in studies checked, under half for an unresolved V gene and the rest for unknown reasons. D and trimming come from the DNA, and the V and J calls and clone size come from that table. In this sample the table shows some 170,000 clones, about 80% of which occur a single time. Around 1.3% of the sample comes from the top ten.

Concerning this clone: Its antigen is currently not known. No qualities accompany the bases; no much larger clone lies one base away.

The CDR1 and CDR2 encoded by the germline V gene are SGHRS and YFSETQ. The CDR3 measures 13 amino acids from cysteine to phenylalanine. The sequence is cut down to CDR3 DNA, 39 bases in frame from base 1. V lost 3 bases and J lost 4 bases; the stretch between them is 10 bases long. The cohort comprised some 700 healthy bone marrow donors. At the time of sampling, all cohort members were nominally healthy, though unrecorded immune exposures were likely present. The donor was CMV seronegative and was included in the group of several hundred seronegative cohort members. A peripheral blood sample was collected from each donor, and TCR beta sequencing was performed on peripheral blood mononuclear cells. Genomic DNA was extracted from the blood cell samples with the Qiagen DNeasy Blood Extraction Kit.

The receptor comes from a woman between 45 and 60 years old in good health and CMV-seronegative. The sequenced material came from PBMCs. The chain was built from TRBV5-1 and TRBJ1-1; a tentative D match to TRBD1 spans 5 bases. The DNA sequence is given as TGCGCCAGCAGCTCGGGGGGGAGCACTGAAGCTTTCTTT. Its coded protein is CASSSGGSTEAFF.